The following is a T cell receptor (beta chain) sequence with its context. Its cognate antigen has yet to be identified. Per-base quality was not reported, and no clone a single base away is much larger than it. These data come from a study of CD8+ T cells in alopecia areata (dated by TCRdb to 2016 to 2019). Concerning the study at large: The treated patients, all with moderate-to-severe alopecia areata, were enrolled in an open-label pilot trial of oral tofacitinib given at 5 to 10 mg twice daily. Tofacitinib was given for 6 to 18 months, followed by 6 months of follow-up off drug to assess delayed response and recurrence. In both human patients and the C3H/HeJ mouse model, the study applied high-throughput TCRbeta sequencing to look at T cell clonal expansion in alopecia areata. On the human side, TCRbeta sequencing was run on scalp tissue and on sorted CD4+ and CD8+ peripheral blood T cells from healthy controls and from alopecia areata patients with either patchy or totalis/universalis disease. Tofacitinib-treated patients had biopsies at baseline and at 4 and 24 weeks of treatment, with a later scalp biopsy in several patients. Scalp clonality was compared among normal scalp (n=4), patchy alopecia areata scalp (n=8), and alopecia totalis/universalis scalp (n=8). RNA came from the PAXgene miRNA kit for fixed scalp, the miRNeasy kit for PBMCs, and the RNeasy kit for mouse skin. Amplification of TCRbeta CDR3 regions was done by immunoSEQ multiplex PCR using 35 Vbeta forward primers and 13 Jbeta reverse primers. The study at large found these results: Unlike mouse skin, where gammadelta T cells dominate, normal human skin contains resident alphabeta T cells that get sequenced too, which complicates analysis of the scalp TCR repertoire. Compared with normal scalp, lesional scalp, particularly in alopecia totalis/universalis, had higher clonality and more expanded CD8+ clones, which suggests antigenic drive. Shared TCR sequences between patients were less evident than in mice, which may be partly attributable to HLA diversity in the patient population.

From alopecia areata patients, peripheral blood was collected along with lesional scalp punch biopsies. Human scalp biopsies were fixed immediately in PAXgene tissue containers. Library prep was done by the immunoSEQ multiplex PCR assay. For TCR sequencing, RNA was extracted from every sample and reverse transcribed into cDNA to serve as template. First-strand cDNA was synthesized using SuperScript III with a 2:1 mix of oligo-dT and random hexamers. Amplification bias was assessed with a synthetic immune receptor repertoire, and residual bias was removed computationally. Processing in the source paper ran as follows. After raw reads were preprocessed to remove errors, the CDR3 was defined following IMGT conventions as running from the conserved cysteine to phenylalanine. To get clonality, Shannon entropy was normalized by log2 of the number of productive unique TCRs and the result was subtracted from 1. CD4 or CD8 identity of scalp clones was inferred by cross-referencing scalp TCRbeta sequences with sorted blood CD4 and CD8 repertoires. The table was pulled from immuneACCESS by TCRdb, which kept in-frame rearrangements only. Such tables lose some clones; where checked, under half of the loss comes from unresolved V genes, and the rest has no known cause. The DNA gave D and trimming, while V, J and clone size come from that table. Present in this sample are around 12,000 clones, roughly 65% of which were seen just once. 20% to 25% of the sample lies in the top ten.

Taken from cysteine to phenylalanine, the CDR3 has 12 residues. Only CDR3 DNA remains: 36 bases, in frame from the first base. The trim is 2 bases for V and 7 bases for J, with a gap of 8 bases between the germline ends. The CDR1 and CDR2 encoded by the germline V gene are MNHEY and SVGAGI. The sequenced material came from skin. The sequence joins TRBV6-5 to TRBJ1-1, with the D gene call left open. This clonotype was sampled from a human donor with alopecia areata. The nucleotide sequence is given as TGTGCCAGCAGTTACCCCCAGGATGAAGCTTTCTTT. The encoded protein is CASSYPQDEAFF.